The rows below give T cell receptor beta chains drawn from one sample of a study of cytomegalovirus exposure and HLA in healthy donors. Libraries were prepared by immunoSEQ multiplex PCR; TCRdb keeps only in-frame clonotypes and omits some of them. The sample holds some 150,000 clones, about 71% seen once. Sequences were obtained from PBMCs. The receptors derive from a woman aged 25 to 39 in good health and CMV-seronegative. Both conserved end residues are trimmed from each CDR3. Clone size is not always given. Where it is, it says once, few, many or a class for expanded clones.

v_call: TRBV7-9; cdr3_length: 11; clone_size: -; cdr3_aa: ASRLGFGYEQY
v_call: TRBV9; cdr3_length: 16; clone_size: -; cdr3_aa: ASSGQLSLAGGTGELF
v_call: TRBV4-2; cdr3_length: 14; clone_size: few; cdr3_aa: ASSQDMSLGGYEQY
v_call: TRBV5-5; cdr3_length: 13; clone_size: -; cdr3_aa: ASSLDGHQNTEAF
v_call: TRBV19; cdr3_length: 11; clone_size: -; cdr3_aa: ASSTGFNYGYT
v_call: TRBV4-1; cdr3_length: 10; clone_size: few; cdr3_aa: ASSQDRGEQY
v_call: TRBV28; cdr3_length: 14; clone_size: -; cdr3_aa: ASSTLAGGPQETQY
v_call: TRBV6-1; cdr3_length: 11; clone_size: -; cdr3_aa: ASSRTGSYEQY
v_call: TRBV5-1; cdr3_length: 12; clone_size: -; cdr3_aa: ASSFHRGLDEQF
v_call: TRBV15; cdr3_length: 14; clone_size: -; cdr3_aa: ATSMPTRTNYNEQF
v_call: TRBV30; cdr3_length: 11; clone_size: few; cdr3_aa: AWGGTGVQTQY
v_call: TRBV4-3; cdr3_length: 15; clone_size: -; cdr3_aa: ASSQDRGDRENSGYT
v_call: TRBV7-2; cdr3_length: 9; clone_size: -; cdr3_aa: ASSSTYEQY
v_call: TRBV25-1; cdr3_length: 11; clone_size: few; cdr3_aa: ASSGSNREEAF
v_call: TRBV4-1; cdr3_length: 13; clone_size: -; cdr3_aa: ASSLGTGDTGELF
v_call: TRBV7-9; cdr3_length: 10; clone_size: -; cdr3_aa: ASSLDSRGYT
v_call: TRBV6-5; cdr3_length: 11; clone_size: -; cdr3_aa: ASRDRGLYTIY
v_call: TRBV5-1; cdr3_length: 14; clone_size: -; cdr3_aa: ASSLRTGSATDTQY
v_call: TRBV19; cdr3_length: 13; clone_size: -; cdr3_aa: ASSIQGVPAYEQY
v_call: TRBV11-2; cdr3_length: 11; clone_size: -; cdr3_aa: ASSLAGNFGYT
v_call: TRBV15; cdr3_length: 12; clone_size: -; cdr3_aa: ATRRDRMNTEAF
v_call: TRBV6-5; cdr3_length: 12; clone_size: -; cdr3_aa: ASSYGTGGYEQY
v_call: TRBV30; cdr3_length: 10; clone_size: -; cdr3_aa: AWSDQYYGYT
v_call: TRBV5-6; cdr3_length: 11; clone_size: -; cdr3_aa: ASSSQGNQPQH
v_call: TRBV29-1; cdr3_length: 11; clone_size: -; cdr3_aa: SVESSPRNTIY
v_call: TRBV7-9; cdr3_length: 13; clone_size: -; cdr3_aa: SSSNPGTGDNEQF
v_call: TRBV27; cdr3_length: 15; clone_size: -; cdr3_aa: ASSTRDRALSSYEQY
v_call: TRBV27; cdr3_length: 12; clone_size: -; cdr3_aa: ASSLIGGVETQY
v_call: TRBV18; cdr3_length: 13; clone_size: -; cdr3_aa: ASSPPGQGTYEQY
v_call: TRBV28; cdr3_length: 12; clone_size: few; cdr3_aa: ASSPPTGQWGYT
v_call: TRBV5-1; cdr3_length: 14; clone_size: -; cdr3_aa: ASSLGPGSMNTEAF